Each of the 18 T cell receptor beta chains below was sequenced from the same sample in a study of cytomegalovirus exposure and HLA in healthy donors. The PCR was carried out with 60 Vbeta primers and 13 Jbeta primers. Repertoires were generated with immunoSEQ multiplex PCR, while TCRdb's copy carries only in-frame clones and drops some. The sample includes 63,000 or so clones, more than 65% of them seen just once. Sequencing used PBMCs. The receptor source for this set is a woman in her 30s in good health and CMV-seronegative.

This clone was seen a single time. V usage is TRBV5-1 and J usage is TRBJ2-3; TRBD2 matches 11 bases. Germline lookup yields CDR1 SGHRS and CDR2 YFSETQ. The CDR3 loop spans 14 amino acids. J lost 0 bases, V lost 7 bases, and 1 base had no gene match. The CDR3: CASGLAGSTDTQYF. Here the CDR3 DNA reads TGCGCCAGCGGACTAGCGGGTAGCACAGATACGCAGTATTTT.

This chain uses TRBV29-1 with TRBJ1-3, with TRBD1 matching 9 bases. With V trimmed by 7 bases and J by 4 bases, 5 bases remained unmatched. This CDR3 region has 13 residues. Germline loops: CDR1 SQVTM, CDR2 ANQGSEA. CDR3 nucleotides: TGCAGCGGTTGGACAGGGGACGGAAACACCATATATTTT. Protein sequence: CSGWTGDGNTIYF. The variable domain in full, completed from reference TRBV29-1 and TRBJ1-3, reads SAVISQKPSRDICQRGTSLTIQCQVDSQVTMMFWYRQQPGQSLTLIATANQGSEATYESGFVIDKFPISRPNLTFSTLTVSNMSPEDSSIYLCSGWTGDGNTIYFGEGSWLTVV.

V and J are TRBV5-4 and TRBJ2-3; 15 nucleotides agree with TRBD2. Germline CDR1 and CDR2: SGHNT and YYREEE (reference sequence). After removal of 4 bases from V and 5 bases from J, the junction contained 8 bases not matched to a gene. This CDR3 spans 17 amino acids. The CDR3: CASSPGLAGGPGDTQYF. CDR3 DNA sequence: TGTGCCAGCAGCCCTGGACTAGCGGGAGGGCCAGGAGATACGCAGTATTTT.

The chain is built from TRBV9 and TRBJ2-1; 7 nucleotides align to TRBD2. The CDR3 extends over 14 amino acids. The V and J ends lost 4 bases and 4 bases, in that order; junction bases with no gene match: 5. The V gene's germline CDR1 is SGDLS and CDR2 YYNGEE. CDR3 coding DNA: TGTGCCAGCAGCCAGGGCGGGGGATACAATGAGCAGTTCTTC. Its protein product is CASSQGGGYNEQFF. The variable domain in full, completed from reference TRBV9 and TRBJ2-1, reads DSGVTQTPKHLITATGQRVTLRCSPRSGDLSVYWYQQSLDQGLQFLIQYYNGEERAKGNILERFSAQQFPDLHSELNLSSLELGDSALYFCASSQGGGYNEQFFGPGTRLTVL.

This clone showed up just a few times. The J gene is TRBJ2-3, the V gene TRBV7-6, with D uncertain. Trimming removed 1 base from V and 1 base from J, with 9 bases in between. The germline V gene has CDR1 SGHVS and CDR2 FNYEAQ. The CDR3 length is 15 residues. CDR3 DNA sequence: TGTGCCAGCAGCTTAGTTGCTAGTGGCACAGATACGCAGTATTTT. As protein: CASSLVASGTDTQYF.

The gene calls are TRBV28 and TRBJ1-2; the D gene is possibly TRBD1 (5 bases). The CDR3 is made up of 13 amino acids. Trimming left V 5 bases short and J 9 bases short, with 16 bases between. Germline loops: CDR1 MDHEN, CDR2 SYDVKM. CDR3 coding DNA: TGTGCCAGCAGTCTATCGGGGGAAGGGCGCTACACCTTC. It is translated as CASSLSGEGRYTF.

This clone was found a few times. This sequence joins TRBV5-4 and TRBJ2-5; TRBD1 matches at 7 bases. CDR1 SGHNT and CDR2 YYREEE come from the germline V gene (reference sequence). The V and J ends lost 4 bases and 4 bases, in that order; junction bases with no gene match: 7. The CDR3 length is 14 residues. DNA for the CDR3: TGTGCCAGCAGCGCGACAGGGCGGGCAGAGACCCAGTACTTC. It encodes CASSATGRAETQYF.

The genes are TRBV9 and TRBJ1-1; D not certain. The V gene lost 0 bases and the J gene lost 6 bases, with 6 bases spanning the gap. Germline V gene lookup returns CDR1 SGDLS and CDR2 YYNGEE. CDR3 length: 12 residues. CDR3: CASSVGGSEAFF. CDR3 in DNA: TGTGCCAGCAGCGTAGGAGGGTCTGAAGCTTTCTTT.

The chain has TRBV6-6 and TRBJ2-2; D is unclear. V lost 0 bases, J lost 3 bases, and 5 bases lay in between. In germline, CDR1 is MNHNY, CDR2 SVGAGI (reference sequence). CDR3 length: 14 residues. The CDR3 here is CASSYSTDTGELFF. CDR3 sequence (DNA): TGTGCCAGCAGTTACTCTACAGACACCGGGGAGCTGTTTTTT.

This clone was counted between two and nine times. The chain combines TRBV18 with TRBJ2-1, with no clear D. CDR3 length: 12 residues. Germline CDR1 KGHSH, CDR2 LQKENI. Trimming pared 3 bases from V and 3 bases from J, leaving 3 bases between. The CDR3 reads CASSPIYNEQFF. The CDR3 bases are TGTGCCAGCTCACCTATCTACAATGAGCAGTTCTTC.

This clone occurred once. The V and J genes are TRBV7-8 and TRBJ1-1, with a tentative D call TRBD1 (5 bases). Trimming shortened V by 5 bases and J by 6 bases, and 16 bases separated the two germline ends. The CDR3 has 14 amino acids. Germline V gene sequence: CDR1 SGHVS, CDR2 FQNEAQ. CDR3 sequence reads: CASSTSGIRAEAFF. The CDR3 nucleotides are TGTGCCAGCAGCACGTCAGGGATTAGGGCTGAAGCTTTCTTT.

The J gene is TRBJ1-2, the V gene TRBV6-1; unclear D gene. Trimming stripped 4 bases from V and 8 bases from J, with 14 bases between. The V gene's germline CDR1 is MNHNS and CDR2 SASEGT. This CDR3 is built from 13 residues. The CDR3 DNA sequence: TGTGCCAGCAGTGCAGACCCCACTAAAGGCTACACCTTC. This gives the protein CASSADPTKGYTF.

This rearrangement joins TRBV7-9 to TRBJ2-7, with D perhaps matching TRBD2 (5 bases). The CDR3 has 15 amino acids. Germline V gives CDR1 SEHNR, CDR2 FQNEAQ (reference sequence). The ends were cut back, 0 bases at V and 0 bases at J, with 9 bases in the middle. The CDR3 loop reads CASSLAGVTSYEQYV. CDR3 in DNA: TGTGCCAGCAGCTTAGCGGGAGTTACCTCCTACGAGCAGTACGTC.

The J gene is TRBJ1-1, the V gene TRBV14; 7 bases line up with TRBD1. Looked up from germline, CDR1 is SGHDN and CDR2 is FVKESK. The ends lost 4 bases at V and 1 base at J; junction bases unmatched: 3. The CDR3 is made up of 14 amino acids. The DNA of the CDR3 is TGTGCCAGCAGCCCGACAGGGAAGAACACTGAAGCTTTCTTT. It is translated as CASSPTGKNTEAFF.

The chain is built from TRBV6-5 and TRBJ1-2, with TRBD1 identical over 10 bases. The trim removed 6 bases at V and 3 bases at J, leaving 4 bases unmatched. This CDR3 spans 14 amino acids. The germline CDR1 and CDR2 sequences are MNHEY and SVGAGI. For the CDR3, the DNA is TGTGCCAGCAGCTTCGGACAGGGGGACTATGGCTACACCTTC. Protein product: CASSFGQGDYGYTF.

V usage is TRBV7-9 and J usage is TRBJ2-5; 8 positions match TRBD2. This CDR3 has 18 residues. Looked up from germline, CDR1 is SEHNR and CDR2 is FQNEAQ (reference sequence). V trimming: 5 bases; J trimming: 4 bases; junction bases outside the gene matches: 18. The CDR3 loop reads CASSLLTGGGAARETQYF. In DNA, the CDR3 is TGTGCCAGCAGCCTTTTAACGGGAGGGGGGGCCGCGAGAGAGACCCAGTACTTC.

The rearrangement uses TRBV9 and TRBJ2-5, with D possibly matching TRBD2 (5 bases). Near its end, the DNA agrees better with TRBJ2-7, so the J call may be wrong. Germline CDR1 SGDLS, CDR2 YYNGEE. CDR3 length equals 15 residues. The DNA of the CDR3 is TGTGCCAGCAGCGTCGGACTGTTAAACCCCTACGAGCAGTACTTC. It encodes CASSVGLLNPYEQYF.

This clone turned up a few times. This chain uses TRBV5-6 with TRBJ2-1; possibly TRBD1 for D (6 bases). The CDR3 has 15 amino acids. Germline V lookup: CDR1 SGHDT, CDR2 YYEEEE. V was shortened by 7 bases and J by 2 bases, with 16 bases between the two germline ends. The DNA of the CDR3 is TGTGCCAGCCAGCTACAGGGATCTCCCTACAATGAGCAGTTCTTC. Protein: CASQLQGSPYNEQFF.